A single sample is the source of the 9 T cell receptor beta chains below, sequenced in a study of early T cells in non-severe SARS-CoV-2 infection. TCRdb recomputed calls from the 5' RACE reads with MiXCR, one row per CDR3 protein. The profile covers 20,000 to 30,000 distinct CDR3 sequences, with around 6% appearing a single time and less than 2.5% taken by the ten largest. Material for sequencing was whole blood. All receptors derive from an adult who was a healthcare worker with PCR-confirmed SARS-CoV-2 infection or an uninfected control (not recorded which).

This clonotype qualifies as medium-sized (0.01 to 0.1%). The J gene is TRBJ2-7, the V gene TRBV7-2; 7 nucleotides align to TRBD1. CDR1 and CDR2 from the germline V gene are SGHTA and FQGNSA. This CDR3 is built from 13 residues. V shed 4 bases and J 5 bases; nucleotides not matched to a gene: 5. The DNA for the CDR3 is TGTGCCAGCAGCTCCCGGGACAGCCACGAGCAGTACTTC. Residues: CASSSRDSHEQYF.

This clonotype was counted at least ten times. The chain has TRBV28 and TRBJ2-7; 7 nucleotides line up with TRBD2. Germline values: CDR1 MDHEN, CDR2 SYDVKM. The V segment lost 8 bases and the J segment 0 bases; nucleotides outside the gene matches: 7. This CDR3 comprises 14 residues. CDR3 region: CASSASGTSYEQYF. CDR3 coding DNA: TGTGCCAGCTCGGCTAGCGGAACCTCCTACGAGCAGTACTTC.

This clonotype was counted many times. V gene TRBV3-1 combines with J gene TRBJ2-1; 11 bases align to TRBD2. J was trimmed by 8 bases and V by 2 bases; bases with no gene match: 8. Germline assignment: CDR1 LGHDT and CDR2 YNNKEL (reference sequence). The CDR3 is 16 amino acids. The CDR3 region is CASSQTKTSGKDEQFF. The CDR3, as DNA: TGTGCCAGCAGCCAAACTAAGACTAGCGGGAAGGATGAGCAGTTCTTC.

The chain has TRBV6-2 or TRBV6-3 and TRBJ2-3; TRBD2 agrees at 9 bases. The CDR3 runs to 18 residues. Unmatched junction bases numbered 16, after V lost 7 bases and J lost 2 bases. The germline gives CDR1 MNHEY, CDR2 SVGEGT. This CDR3 is CASTSYLAGTSPTDTQYF. CDR3 coding DNA: TGTGCCAGCACTTCCTACCTCGCCGGGACTAGCCCCACAGATACGCAGTATTTT.

This clonotype was recorded many times. This rearrangement joins TRBV14 to TRBJ2-7; D gene unclear. CDR3 size: 12 residues. V was pared by 2 bases and J by 2 bases, with 4 bases between. Germline values: CDR1 SGHDN, CDR2 FVKESK. CDR3 protein: CASSQWAYEQYF. DNA for the CDR3: TGTGCCAGCAGCCAATGGGCCTACGAGCAGTACTTC. Supplemented by reference TRBV14 and TRBJ2-7, the full variable domain reads EAGVTQFPSHSVIEKGQTVTLRCDPISGHDNLYWYRRVMGKEIKFLLHFVKESKQDESGMPNNRFLAERTGGTYSTLKVQPAELEDSGVYFCASSQWAYEQYFGPGTRLTVT.

This clonotype has ten or more counts. The chain joins TRBV4-3 to TRBJ2-3, with D tentatively TRBD2 (5 bases). CDR1 and CDR2 (germline): LGHNA, YSLEER. CDR3 length: 17 residues. V was clipped by 0 bases and J by 6 bases, with 19 bases between them. CDR3 nucleotides: TGCGCCAGCAGCCAAGAAATACCGGGATCCCTGGCGGATACGCAGTATTTT. Its protein product is CASSQEIPGSLADTQYF.

This clonotype was seen ten or more times. V and J are TRBV7-2 and TRBJ1-5, with D tentatively TRBD1 (5 bases). Looked up from germline, CDR1 is SGHTA and CDR2 is FQGNSA. Trimming pared 3 bases from V and 8 bases from J, leaving 11 bases between. CDR3 length: 13 residues. The CDR3 DNA is TGTGCCAGCAGCTTCCAGGGTTCAAAGCCCCAGCATTTT. This translates into CASSFQGSKPQHF.

At least ten counts were recorded for this clonotype. The rearrangement uses TRBV29-1 and TRBJ2-7, with D unresolved. The V end was cut by 5 bases, the J end by 1 base, with 18 bases between. The CDR3 contains 15 residues. The V gene's germline CDR1 is SQVTM and CDR2 ANQGSEA. In DNA form, the CDR3 reads TGCAGCGTTCCCAGGCCGGGCCATCCTTCCTACGAGCAGTACTTC. Translation gives CSVPRPGHPSYEQYF.

This clonotype was picked up many times. This rearrangement joins TRBV4-3 to TRBJ2-1, with D perhaps being TRBD1 or TRBD2 (6 bases each). Per the germline V gene, CDR1 is LGHNA and CDR2 is YSLEER. The ends were cut back, 1 base at V and 2 bases at J, with 9 bases in the middle. CDR3 length: 15 amino acids. DNA of the CDR3: TGCGCCAGCAGCCAAGGGGGGGCCGCCTACAATGAGCAGTTCTTC. Protein product: CASSQGGAAYNEQFF.